The 9 T cell receptor beta chains presented below share a single source sample, sequenced in a study of T cell responses to AZD1222 COVID-19 vaccine (dated by TCRdb to 2020 to 2022). Reading the label with the study, this specimen's time point is: about 28 days (+/-7) after the second vaccine dose. Libraries came from the immunoSEQ multiplex PCR assay. In TCRdb, the immuneACCESS table is reduced to in-frame sequences with V and J assigned. These tables do not hold every clone; where another copy was compared, an unresolved V gene accounts for under half, and the others remain unexplained. The sample includes about 8,000 clones, with roughly 88% observed a single time. The ten largest clones take up approximately 7.2% of the sample. The material sequenced was peripheral blood, taken 28 days after the second AZD1222 dose. The source of these receptors is an adult who received the AZD1222 COVID-19 vaccine.

The V gene is TRBV4-3, the J gene TRBJ1-5; 7 bases fit TRBD1. Germline CDR1 reads LGHNA; CDR2 reads YSLEER. Trimming at V came to 0 bases and at J to 6 bases, leaving 11 bases not matched to a gene. The CDR3 consists of 17 residues. The CDR3 coding sequence is TGCGCCAGCAGCCAAGATCATCGAGGGGGCGCGGGTCAGCCCCAGCATTTT. It encodes CASSQDHRGGAGQPQHF.

This clone has more than one count but fewer than ten. The chain employs TRBV13 and TRBJ1-1, with unresolved D. V was cut by 5 bases and J by 0 bases, with 10 bases left in between. The CDR3 is 14 amino acids. Germline V gives CDR1 PRHDT, CDR2 FYEKMQ (reference sequence). The CDR3 DNA reads TGTGCCAGCAGCCTTACTACGGTGAACACTGAAGCTTTCTTT. Amino acid sequence: CASSLTTVNTEAFF. Full variable domain (outside the CDR3, taken from reference TRBV13 and TRBJ1-1): AAGVIQSPRHLIKEKRETATLKCYPIPRHDTVYWYQQGPGQDPQFLISFYEKMQSDKGSIPDRFSAQQFSDYHSELNMSSLELGDSALYFCASSLTTVNTEAFFGQGTRLTVV.

This chain uses TRBV15 with TRBJ1-2; D not certain. V was trimmed by 3 bases and J by 5 bases, leaving 7 bases between them. The germline gives CDR1 LNHNV, CDR2 YYDKDF (reference sequence). CDR3 length equals 12 residues. DNA of the CDR3: TGTGCCACCAGCAGTACTACGTATGGCTACACCTTC. This sequence encodes CATSSTTYGYTF.

The chain links TRBV7-9 to TRBJ1-4, with TRBD1 as a possible D gene (6 bases). The CDR3 totals 17 residues. The germline gives CDR1 SEHNR, CDR2 FQNEAQ (reference sequence). The germline V and J ends were trimmed by 5 bases and 0 bases, with 16 bases remaining between them. In DNA form, the CDR3 reads TGTGCCAGCAGCCCGAGGGGGAGGACTGCAACTAATGAAAAACTGTTTTTT. Its translation: CASSPRGRTATNEKLFF.

The chain carries TRBV12-3 or TRBV12-4 and TRBJ1-2; unclear D gene. Trimming removed 5 bases from V and 0 bases from J, with 7 bases in between. This CDR3 region has 13 residues. The CDR3 coding sequence is TGTGCCAGCAGTCGGCCTCCTAACTATGGCTACACCTTC. It translates to CASSRPPNYGYTF.

V and J are TRBV10-3 and TRBJ1-5; the match to TRBD1 covers 9 bases. Germline-derived CDR1 and CDR2 are ENHRY and SYGVKD. The trim removed 6 bases at V and 1 base at J, leaving 4 bases unmatched. CDR3 length: 15 amino acids. CDR3 in DNA: TGTGCCATCAGGGCTGGGACAGGGAGCAATCAGCCCCAGCATTTT. This sequence encodes CAIRAGTGSNQPQHF.

V and J are TRBV20-1 and TRBJ2-1; D is uncertain. Germline CDR1 and CDR2: DFQATT and SNEGSKA (reference sequence). The CDR3 is 11 amino acids. The V end was cut by 3 bases, the J end by 4 bases, with 4 bases between. CDR3 nucleotide sequence: TGCAGTGCTAGTGATTACAATGAGCAGTTCTTC. Its protein product is CSASDYNEQFF.

The chain combines TRBV11-2 with TRBJ1-2, with D hard to call. Trimming shortened V by 1 base and J by 4 bases, and 16 bases separated the two germline ends. The germline V gene encodes CDR1 SGHAT and CDR2 FQNNGV. The CDR3 covers 16 residues. CDR3: CASSLGSSGSAYGYTF. The CDR3 DNA follows: TGTGCCAGCAGCTTAGGCTCCTCGGGGTCCGCCTATGGCTACACCTTC.

This chain uses TRBV7-6 with TRBJ2-1; TRBD2 matches at 7 bases. The V gene end was trimmed by 3 bases and the J gene end by 1 base; junction bases not matched to a gene: 12. The germline V gene has CDR1 SGHVS and CDR2 FNYEAQ. This CDR3 has 18 amino acids. In DNA, the CDR3 is TGTGCCAGCAGCTTGATCGCGGCGGGAGCTAAGTCCTACAATGAGCAGTTCTTC. This codes for CASSLIAAGAKSYNEQFF. The whole variable domain, remainder taken from reference TRBV7-6 and TRBJ2-1, is GAGVSQSPRYKVTKRGQDVALRCDPISGHVSLYWYRQALGQGPEFLTYFNYEAQQDKSGLPNDRFSAERPEGSISTLTIQRTEQRDSAMYRCASSLIAAGAKSYNEQFFGPGTRLTVL.